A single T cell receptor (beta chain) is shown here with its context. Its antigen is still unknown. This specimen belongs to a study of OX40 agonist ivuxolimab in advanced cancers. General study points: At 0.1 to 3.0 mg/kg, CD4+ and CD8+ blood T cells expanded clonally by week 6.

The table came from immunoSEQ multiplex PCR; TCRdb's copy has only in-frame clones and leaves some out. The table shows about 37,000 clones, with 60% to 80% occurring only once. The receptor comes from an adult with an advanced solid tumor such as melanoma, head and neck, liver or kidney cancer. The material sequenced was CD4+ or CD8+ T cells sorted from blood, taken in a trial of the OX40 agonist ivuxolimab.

The CDR3 DNA reads as TGCGCCAGCAGGACAGGGGGAGACTACGAGCAGTACTTC. Translating it yields CASRTGGDYEQYF. The V and J genes are TRBV5-1 and TRBJ2-7, with 9 bases lining up with TRBD1. V was clipped by 5 bases and J by 3 bases; unmatched bases: 3. The CDR3 is made up of 13 amino acids. Germline V gene sequence: CDR1 SGHRS, CDR2 YFSETQ.